This record concerns one T cell receptor (beta chain) sequence. This sample was included in a study of blood T cell repertoires in COVID-19. As originally analysed: The authors estimated nucleated cell counts from reference gene primer amplification. Here immunoSEQ multiplex PCR was the method, and the copy in TCRdb shows in-frame clones only, minus some. The V and J calls and clone size come from that table; D and trimming were worked out from the DNA. The table shows fewer than 500,000 clones, with around nine tenths occurring only once. The sequence derives from a woman in her 30s with acute or convalescent COVID-19. The sequenced sample consisted of peripheral blood.

The CDR3 loop reads CASSLASGVLDTQYF. CDR3 DNA: TGCGCCAGCAGCTTGGCTAGCGGGGTGTTAGATACGCAGTATTTT. The V and J genes are TRBV5-1 and TRBJ2-3; 9 bases map to TRBD2. V lost 0 bases and J lost 5; bases outside the gene matches: 4. The CDR3 is 15 residues long. The germline gives CDR1 SGHRS, CDR2 YFSETQ.